The T cell receptor beta chain under discussion was sequenced for a study of T cell repertoires in cytomegalovirus infection (dated by TCRdb to between 2018 and 2020). At the level of the whole study: Because public TCR beta signatures pointed to carriage of CMV infection together with the matching HLA type, the HLA type of each donor mattered for the analysis.

The germline V gene encodes CDR1 LGHNT and CDR2 FRNRAP. At the junction V is shortened by 1 base and J by 8 bases, with 17 bases in between. Counted from cysteine to phenylalanine, this CDR3 has 15 amino acids. Solely the CDR3 DNA is kept, with 45 bases framed from the first base. Study-wide findings and limitations: The ex vivo response was dominated by HLA-C-restricted CMV-specific TCR beta clonotypes, which also provided the single most frequent clonotype in two of eight donors. Carriers of CMV infection plus the relevant HLA type were discriminated by the cumulative frequency of public TCR beta family members in the study cohort and in an independent roughly 400-donor cohort.

This clonotype was seen many times. Its antigen has not been determined. No base qualities exist here, and no much larger clone lies one base off it. Data came from an Illumina HiSeq 1500. In TCRdb, the public reads were trimmed at Q25 with fastp and aligned with MiXCR, with productive beta chains retained. Rows merge per CDR3 protein into single entries with the most common DNA and genes. The sample table lists around 120,000 distinct CDR3 sequences, 7% to 9.5% of them with a count of one. About 9.4% of the sample rests with the top ten. Material for sequencing was PBMCs. The rearrangement combines TRBV12-5 with TRBJ1-2, with the D segment identity uncertain. The origin of this receptor is a human donor in good health (CMV status not recorded). Some clones in this sample may be carry-over from other donors' samples. The base sequence is TGTGCTAGTGGTTTGGGTAATGAGGGAGGAGGAGGCTACACCTTC. Its amino acids are CASGLGNEGGGGYTF.